The clone carrying this T cell receptor (beta chain) is medium-sized (0.01 to 0.1%) by share. Its antigen remains unidentified. The template was genomic DNA from peripheral blood, not RNA. The sample is drawn from a study of T cell repertoires in aging, cancer and after chemotherapy. Study in general: Donors were grouped into six age bands spanning 30 or younger through 70 or older. Healthy donor repertoires were recorded over several months to years and showed clear clonal overlap.

Germline V gene lookup returns CDR1 GTSNPN and CDR2 SVGIG (reference sequence). V was trimmed by 3 bases and J by 0 bases, leaving 9 bases between them. The CDR3 runs 14 residues. Rearranged V-D-J TRB sequences were amplified with a mixed TRB-A/B primer pool. MiXCR, run by TCRdb on the multiplex PCR reads, gives a single entry per CDR3 protein. The table lists 9,500 to 11,000 distinct CDR3 sequences, just under 30% of them singletons. Points from the study as a whole: Age-matched healthy donors had significantly more diverse, less clonal blood TCR repertoires than untreated cancer patients. In each cancer cohort, median generation probability increased across chemotherapy, suggesting thymic output rebounded.

The sequencing input was blood. The rearrangement joins TRBV30 to TRBJ1-3; D is unresolved. The clonotype comes from a human donor in good health. CDR3 coding DNA: TGTGCCTGGAGCCCCCACGGCTCTGGAAACACCATATATTTT. Translation: CAWSPHGSGNTIYF. Using reference TRBV30 and TRBJ1-3 for the parts outside the CDR3, the full variable domain is SQTIHQWPATLVQPVGSPLSLECTVEGTSNPNLYWYRQAAGRGLQLLFYSVGIGQISSEVPQNLSASRPQDRQFILSSKKLLLSDSGFYLCAWSPHGSGNTIYFGEGSWLTVV.